The 15 T cell receptor beta chains below all came from one sample that was sequenced in a study of blood T cells in healthy people across ages. PCR was performed a second time for roughly 6 to 12 cycles using a sample-barcoded 5' primer and a J-beta primer mix. TCRdb processed the 5' RACE reads anew with MiXCR; each CDR3 protein has one entry. Of about 700,000 distinct CDR3 sequences listed, roughly 32% are singletons. Sequencing input: blood. The receptor source for this set is a woman over 75 in good health.

This clonotype appeared many times. This chain connects TRBV5-1 to TRBJ2-1; the match to TRBD1 covers 8 bases. Germline trimming cut 4 bases from V and 6 bases from J; bases unmatched to any gene: 12. Germline lookup yields CDR1 SGHRS and CDR2 YFSETQ. The CDR3 extends over 16 amino acids. CDR3 nucleotides: TGCGCCAGCAGCGCAGGGGACAGGATCGGAGTCAATGAGCAGTTCTTC. It codes for CASSAGDRIGVNEQFF.

CDR3 sequence (DNA): TGTGCCTGGTGGGACGGGACTCCTCGAGGCTACACCTTC. It yields the protein CAWWDGTPRGYTF. V gene TRBV30 combines with J gene TRBJ1-2, with D possibly matching TRBD1 (5 bases). The V and J ends lost 5 bases and 8 bases respectively, with 18 bases between them. This CDR3 spans 13 amino acids. Germline V CDR1 and CDR2: GTSNPN, SVGIG (reference sequence).

This clonotype has a count of ten or more. The rearrangement links TRBV12-3 or TRBV12-4 to TRBJ1-2; D might be TRBD1 (6 bases). V shed 8 bases and J shed 8 bases, with 18 bases lying between them. CDR3 size: 13 residues. The CDR3 region is CASGPLTGRGYTF. CDR3 DNA sequence: TGTGCCAGCGGGCCGCTAACAGGGAGGGGCTACACCTTC.

This clonotype was seen repeatedly, ten times or more. V is TRBV6-2 or TRBV6-3 and J is TRBJ2-7, with a tentative D call TRBD2 (6 bases). Trimming left V 7 bases short and J 2 bases short, with 18 bases between. This CDR3 region has 15 residues. In germline, CDR1 is MNHEY, CDR2 SVGEGT. In DNA, the CDR3 is TGTGCCAGCACTACCAGTTCGGGGGTCCCCTACGAGCAGTACTTC. The encoded protein is CASTTSSGVPYEQYF.

This clonotype was found many times. The rearrangement joins TRBV5-5 to TRBJ2-7; D is unresolved. Trimming removed 0 bases from V and 3 bases from J, with 10 bases in between. The CDR3 runs to 14 residues. CDR1 is SGHKS, CDR2 YYEKEE, per germline (reference sequence). The CDR3, as DNA: TGTGCCAGCAGCTTGGCAGGAACTAACTACGAGCAGTACTTC. It yields the protein CASSLAGTNYEQYF.

This clonotype was detected ten times or more. V and J are TRBV29-1 and TRBJ2-5; D may match TRBD1 or TRBD2 (6 bases each). The CDR3 runs to 12 residues. The V gene lost 6 bases and the J gene lost 5 bases, with 13 bases spanning the gap. CDR1 is SQVTM and CDR2 is ANQGSEA in the germline V gene. The DNA for the CDR3 is TGCAGCGTCGGGGGCCGAGGGGAGACCCAGTACTTC. This gives the protein CSVGGRGETQYF.

This clonotype was counted ten times or more. CDR3 in amino acids: CSSVPGLRNEQFF. As DNA, the CDR3 is TGCAGTTCCGTCCCGGGACTAAGAAATGAGCAGTTCTTC. The gene calls are TRBV20-1 and TRBJ2-1, with TRBD2 matching over 7 bases. V was pared by 8 bases and J by 7 bases, with 11 bases of the junction left unmatched. The CDR3 covers 13 residues. In germline, CDR1 is DFQATT, CDR2 SNEGSKA (reference sequence).

In its sample, this clonotype was seen many times. CDR3 protein: CASSQGTGGYDEQFF. CDR3 DNA sequence: TGTGCCAGCAGCCAAGGAACAGGGGGATACGATGAGCAGTTCTTC. The V and J genes are TRBV3-1 and TRBJ2-1, with 8 bases matching TRBD1. Per the germline V gene, CDR1 is LGHDT and CDR2 is YNNKEL (reference sequence). This CDR3 contains 15 residues. The trim removed 1 base at V and 8 bases at J, leaving 7 bases unmatched.

Only a few counts were recorded for this clonotype. An end of the junction does not agree with germline; a read error may underlie this. The chain carries TRBV12-3 or TRBV12-4 and TRBJ2-3, with D maybe TRBD1 (5 bases). The CDR3 runs 13 residues. Written as DNA, the CDR3 is TGTGCCACTAAGACAGTGAAAGCAGATGCGCAGTATTTT. This gives the protein CATKTVKADAQYF.

This clonotype occurred a few times. The junction differs from germline at one of its ends, possibly a read error. The genes are TRBV11-2 and TRBJ2-3; TRBD2 agrees at 12 bases. CDR1 is SGHAT, CDR2 FQNNGV, per germline. The CDR3 spans 19 residues. The CDR3 bases are TGTGCCAACAGCCGCAGGACTAGCGGGGCCGCCTCTAGCACAGATACGCAGTATTTT. This translates into CANSRRTSGAASSTDTQYF.

At least ten counts were recorded for this clonotype. This rearrangement joins TRBV4-3 to TRBJ2-7; 9 bases line up with TRBD1. This CDR3 has 17 residues. J lost 3 bases, V lost 0 bases, and 9 bases had no gene match. Germline V CDR1 and CDR2: LGHNA, YSLEER. The CDR3 protein is CASSQDRTGVRGYEQYF. In DNA form, the CDR3 reads TGCGCCAGCAGCCAAGACAGGACAGGGGTAAGGGGCTACGAGCAGTACTTC.

This clonotype was found many times. DNA for the CDR3: TGCGCCAGCAGCCAAGGGGCGCGGACCCCGAGCACAGATACGCAGTATTTT. This sequence encodes CASSQGARTPSTDTQYF. J is TRBJ2-3 and V is TRBV4-3, with D hard to call. In germline, CDR1 is LGHNA, CDR2 YSLEER. Trimming left V 1 base short and J 0 bases short, with 14 bases between. The CDR3 consists of 17 residues.

The chain links TRBV4-2 to TRBJ2-1; weak D call: TRBD2 (7 bases). Trimming left V 1 base short and J 5 bases short, with 18 bases between. Germline CDR1 is LGHNA and CDR2 is YNFKEQ. The CDR3 totals 17 residues. CDR3 bases: TGTGCCAGCAGCCAAGGGAACGCGGGGGCCGAAAACAATGAGCAGTTCTTC. This gives the protein CASSQGNAGAENNEQFF.

This clonotype was detected many times. V usage is TRBV3-1 and J usage is TRBJ2-5; 12 bases align to TRBD2. Germline assignment: CDR1 LGHDT and CDR2 YNNKEL (reference sequence). The CDR3 contains 16 residues. The V and J ends lost 4 bases and 5 bases, in that order; junction bases with no gene match: 8. The CDR3 sequence is CASSPPSGGASETQYF. Written as DNA, the CDR3 is TGTGCCAGCAGCCCCCCTAGCGGGGGGGCGTCGGAGACCCAGTACTTC.

This clonotype was seen at least ten times. The chain recombines TRBV4-3 with TRBJ1-2; 7 nucleotides agree with TRBD1. This CDR3 is 15 amino acids long. Germline V gene sequence: CDR1 LGHNA, CDR2 YSLEER. Trimming cost V 0 bases and J 7 bases; bases outside gene matches: 8. CDR3 protein: CASSQDTEGAGGYTF. CDR3 nucleotides: TGCGCCAGCAGCCAAGATACGGAGGGGGCGGGTGGCTACACCTTC.